The clone carrying this TCR beta chain showed up just a few times. Patients in Seattle were enrolled during active infection, then followed longitudinally. The source of the sample is a study of blood T cell repertoires in COVID-19. CDR3 length: 14 residues. In germline, CDR1 is ENHRY, CDR2 SYGVKD. The junction had 9 bases not matched to a gene; V was cut back by 9 bases and J by 9 bases. Profiling relied on immunoSEQ multiplex PCR, and the TCRdb table lists in-frame clones only, not all of them. Counted here are over 200,000 clones, 83% occurring once; the ten biggest clones make up roughly 1.2%. The sample comprised peripheral blood. The TCR originated in a young woman with COVID-19, enrolled during active disease. The chain couples TRBV10-3 to TRBJ1-6, with 9 bases aligning to TRBD1. CDR3 sequence: CAISGQGLASPLHF. The CDR3 bases are TGTGCCATATCAGGACAGGGGTTGGCTTCACCCCTCCACTTT.